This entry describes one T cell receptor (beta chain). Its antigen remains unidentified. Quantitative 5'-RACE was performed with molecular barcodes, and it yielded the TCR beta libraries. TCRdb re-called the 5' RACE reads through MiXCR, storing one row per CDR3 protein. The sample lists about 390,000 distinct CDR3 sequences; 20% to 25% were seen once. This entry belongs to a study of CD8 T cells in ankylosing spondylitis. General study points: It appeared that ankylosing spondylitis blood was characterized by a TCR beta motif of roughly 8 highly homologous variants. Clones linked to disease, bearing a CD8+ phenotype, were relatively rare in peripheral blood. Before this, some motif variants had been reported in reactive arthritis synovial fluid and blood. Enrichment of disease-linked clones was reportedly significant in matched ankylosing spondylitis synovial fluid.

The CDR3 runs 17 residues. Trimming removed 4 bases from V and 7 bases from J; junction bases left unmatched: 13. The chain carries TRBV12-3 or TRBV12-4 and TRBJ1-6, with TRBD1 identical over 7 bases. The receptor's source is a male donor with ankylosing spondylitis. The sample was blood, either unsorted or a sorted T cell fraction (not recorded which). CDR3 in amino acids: CASSSRTGLRGNSPLHF. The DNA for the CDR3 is TGTGCCAGCAGTTCCCGGACAGGCCTCAGGGGGAATTCACCCCTCCACTTT.